This T cell receptor (beta chain) is from a study of metastatic and nonmetastatic thyroid tumors. Whole-study findings and limits: It was reported that TCR beta diversity was significantly higher in malignant thyroid tumors than benign nodules, in blood and tumor.

All patients were treatment-naive before thyroid surgery. TCRdb reanalyzed the PCR reads with MiXCR. The sample includes around 15,000 clones, approximately 24% seen only once; the top ten take about 13%. V lost 6 bases to trimming and J lost 4 bases; unmatched junction nucleotides: 11. The CDR3 is made up of 14 amino acids. The V gene's germline CDR1 is DFQATT and CDR2 SNEGSKA (reference sequence). In its sample, this clone ranks as medium-sized. The antigen remains undetermined. What was sequenced was tumor tissue. The sequence was collected from a male donor with papillary thyroid cancer or a benign thyroid nodule (not recorded which). Some clones in this sample may be carry-over from other donors' samples. The genes are TRBV20-1 and TRBJ1-1; 7 bases are a match to TRBD1. CDR3 protein: CSARRAGGGTEAFF. CDR3 sequence (DNA): TGCAGTGCCCGCCGGGCAGGGGGGGGCACTGAAGCTTTCTTT.